This T cell receptor beta chain was found in a study of shared clonotypes between healthy human individuals. Study-level points and caveats: Collection of samples was limited to blood; tissue repertoires likely differ.

Trimming cost V 0 bases and J 6 bases, with 7 bases left between them. Per the germline V gene, CDR1 is SGDLS and CDR2 is YYNGEE. This CDR3 spans 13 amino acids. TCRdb's table, derived via immunoSEQ multiplex PCR, lists solely in-frame clones and lacks some. The data hold millions of clones, with approximately 94% observed a single time. This clone has a single count. The antigen is undetermined. Other DNA sequences in this specimen translate into the identical CDR3. The naive CD8 subset, CD45RO-negative cells positively selected for CCR7, excluded terminally differentiated effector memory CD45RA+ cells.

The source material was naive CD8+ T cells sorted from blood. The chain combines TRBV9 with TRBJ2-1, with D unresolved. This TCR was sampled from a man in his late teens or twenties in good health. The CDR3 sequence: CASSVAPGNEQFF. The CDR3 coding sequence is TGTGCCAGCAGCGTAGCTCCAGGCAATGAGCAGTTCTTC. The variable domain in full, completed from reference TRBV9 and TRBJ2-1, reads DSGVTQTPKHLITATGQRVTLRCSPRSGDLSVYWYQQSLDQGLQFLIQYYNGEERAKGNILERFSAQQFPDLHSELNLSSLELGDSALYFCASSVAPGNEQFFGPGTRLTVL.